This T cell receptor (beta chain) was sequenced during a study of response to subunit inactivated influenza vaccine. This clonotype was seen more than once but under ten times. The antigen remains unidentified. Regarding the study as a whole: It was suggested by the authors that few new T cells are recruited by each seasonal influenza vaccination.

V dropped 1 base and J dropped 5 bases, with 11 bases sitting between them. The CDR3 loop spans 14 amino acids. CDR1 is KGHSH and CDR2 is LQKENI in the germline V gene. TCRdb itself ran the RT-PCR reads through MiXCR, one entry per CDR3 protein. The sample contains approximately 530,000 distinct CDR3 sequences, 6.5% to 8% of which appear only once. The rearrangement links TRBV18 to TRBJ2-5; TRBD1 is a possible D gene (5 bases). This sequence was found in a man in his fifties or sixties who received an inactivated influenza vaccine. Specimen: PBMCs from blood, collected about 24 months after vaccination. CDR3 in DNA: TGTGCCAGCTCACCACTCGCAGGGTTGGAGACCCAGTACTTC. This encodes CASSPLAGLETQYF.